This T cell receptor (beta chain) was recorded in a study of T cell responses to AZD1222 COVID-19 vaccine. Profiled with immunoSEQ multiplex PCR; TCRdb holds only in-frame clones, not every one. Among some 150,000 clones listed, around nine tenths were seen once. The TCR comes from an adult in good health. The sequencing used peripheral blood, collected on day 0 of AZD1222 vaccination.

DNA for the CDR3: TGCGCCAGCAGCCAACTGGTCGCGGCGGGGCCCGGCAAAAACATTCAGTACTTC. Its translation is CASSQLVAAGPGKNIQYF. V is TRBV4-1 and J is TRBJ2-4; perhaps TRBD2 as D (6 bases). V dropped 2 bases and J dropped 3 bases, with 20 bases sitting between them. The CDR3 extends over 18 amino acids. Germline CDR1 is MGHRA and CDR2 is YSYEKL.